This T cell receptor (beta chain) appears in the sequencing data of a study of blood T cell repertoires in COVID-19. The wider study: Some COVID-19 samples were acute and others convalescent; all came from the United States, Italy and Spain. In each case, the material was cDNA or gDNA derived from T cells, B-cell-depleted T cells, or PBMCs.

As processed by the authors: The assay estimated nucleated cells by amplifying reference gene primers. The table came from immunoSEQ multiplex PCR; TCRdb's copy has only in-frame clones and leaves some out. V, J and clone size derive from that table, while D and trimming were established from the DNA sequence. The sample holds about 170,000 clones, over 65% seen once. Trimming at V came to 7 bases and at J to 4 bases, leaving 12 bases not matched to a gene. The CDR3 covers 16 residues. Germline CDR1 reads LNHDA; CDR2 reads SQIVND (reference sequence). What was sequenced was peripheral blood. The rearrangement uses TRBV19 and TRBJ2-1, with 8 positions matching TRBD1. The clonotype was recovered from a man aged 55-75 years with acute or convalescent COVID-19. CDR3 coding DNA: TGTGCCAGTACCGCTCCAAGGACAGGGAGGTACAATGAGCAGTTCTTC. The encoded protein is CASTAPRTGRYNEQFF.